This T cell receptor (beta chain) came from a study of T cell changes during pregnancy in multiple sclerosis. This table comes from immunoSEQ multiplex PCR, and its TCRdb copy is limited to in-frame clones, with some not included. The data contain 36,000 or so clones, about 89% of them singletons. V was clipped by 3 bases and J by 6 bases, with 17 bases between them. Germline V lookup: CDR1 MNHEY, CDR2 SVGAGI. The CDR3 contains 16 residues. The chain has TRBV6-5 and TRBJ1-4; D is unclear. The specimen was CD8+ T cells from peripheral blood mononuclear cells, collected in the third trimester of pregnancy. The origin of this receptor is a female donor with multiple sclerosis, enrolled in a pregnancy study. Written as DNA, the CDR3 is TGTGCCAGCAGTTATCAAACTCCGGCCGGGTATGAAAAACTGTTTTTT. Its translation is CASSYQTPAGYEKLFF.